This is a list of T cell receptor beta chains from one sample in a study of T cell changes during pregnancy in multiple sclerosis. Assay used: immunoSEQ multiplex PCR; TCRdb lists only in-frame clones, some missing. The sample includes over 50,000 clones, around nine tenths seen only once; the top ten take roughly 5.2%. The sequenced sample was peripheral blood from another person, used as feeder cells. Every receptor here comes from a human donor whose cells served as feeder cells for cultures in a pregnancy study. Each CDR3 is given with its conserved first and last residue. A D gene is named only where the DNA matches it firmly.

j_call: TRBJ2-1; cdr3_length: 16; d_call: NA; v_call: TRBV11-2; cdr3_aa: CASSLAAVSSYNEQFF; cdr3_nt: TGTGCCAGCAGCTTAGCGGCGGTAAGCTCCTACAATGAGCAGTTCTTC
j_call: TRBJ2-1; cdr3_length: 17; d_call: NA; v_call: TRBV18; cdr3_aa: CASSPQHDYPGYNEQFF; cdr3_nt: TGTGCCAGCTCCCCGCAGCACGACTATCCGGGCTACAATGAGCAGTTCTTC
j_call: TRBJ2-1; cdr3_length: 18; d_call: TRBD1; v_call: TRBV27; cdr3_aa: CASSPDRDLASRYNEQFF; cdr3_nt: TGTGCCAGCAGTCCGGACAGGGATTTAGCGTCCCGGTACAATGAGCAGTTCTTC
j_call: TRBJ2-7; cdr3_length: 15; d_call: NA; v_call: TRBV29-1; cdr3_aa: CSVEVVYSSAGEQYF; cdr3_nt: TGCAGCGTTGAAGTGGTGTACAGCTCGGCGGGGGAGCAGTACTTC
j_call: TRBJ1-4; cdr3_length: 13; d_call: NA; v_call: TRBV29-1; cdr3_aa: CSAAAGGGEKLFF; cdr3_nt: TGCAGCGCCGCAGCGGGGGGAGGCGAAAAACTGTTTTTT
j_call: TRBJ1-6; cdr3_length: 16; d_call: NA; v_call: TRBV23-1; cdr3_aa: CASSHPRQSSESPLHF; cdr3_nt: TGCGCCAGCAGTCACCCTAGACAAAGCTCCGAGTCACCCCTCCACTTT
j_call: TRBJ1-2; cdr3_length: 14; d_call: TRBD1; v_call: TRBV28; cdr3_aa: CASSLGQGARGYTF; cdr3_nt: TGTGCCAGCAGTCTGGGACAGGGGGCGCGAGGCTACACCTTC
j_call: TRBJ2-2; cdr3_length: 15; d_call: NA; v_call: TRBV30; cdr3_aa: CAWSVSARWTGELFF; cdr3_nt: TGTGCCTGGAGTGTAAGTGCGCGCTGGACCGGGGAGCTGTTTTTT
j_call: TRBJ1-1; cdr3_length: 15; d_call: NA; v_call: TRBV7-2; cdr3_aa: CASSPGPPPGTEAFF; cdr3_nt: TGTGCCAGCAGCCCGGGACCGCCGCCCGGCACTGAAGCTTTCTTT
j_call: TRBJ1-4; cdr3_length: 16; d_call: NA; v_call: TRBV4-1; cdr3_aa: CASSPSRGATNEKLFF; cdr3_nt: TGCGCCAGCAGCCCCTCGAGGGGGGCAACTAATGAAAAACTGTTTTTT
j_call: TRBJ1-1; cdr3_length: 17; d_call: NA; v_call: TRBV7-6; cdr3_aa: CASSLQFFGGANTEAFF; cdr3_nt: TGTGCCAGCAGCTTACAGTTTTTTGGGGGGGCGAACACTGAAGCTTTCTTT
j_call: TRBJ2-1; cdr3_length: 16; d_call: TRBD2; v_call: TRBV10-3; cdr3_aa: CAIRGTSGQSYNEQFF; cdr3_nt: TGTGCCATCAGGGGGACTAGCGGCCAATCCTACAATGAGCAGTTCTTC
j_call: TRBJ2-1; cdr3_length: 13; d_call: TRBD2; v_call: TRBV5-1; cdr3_aa: CASSLAGGNEQFF; cdr3_nt: TGCGCCAGCAGCTTAGCGGGAGGCAATGAGCAGTTCTTC
j_call: TRBJ1-3; cdr3_length: 14; d_call: NA; v_call: TRBV11-2; cdr3_aa: CASSLGPSGNTIYF; cdr3_nt: TGTGCCAGCAGCTTAGGGCCGTCTGGAAACACCATATATTTT
j_call: TRBJ2-2; cdr3_length: 12; d_call: NA; v_call: TRBV6-1; cdr3_aa: CASIKNTGELFF; cdr3_nt: TGTGCCAGCATAAAGAACACCGGGGAGCTGTTTTTT
j_call: TRBJ2-2; cdr3_length: 15; d_call: NA; v_call: TRBV14; cdr3_aa: CASSQDFGYTGELFF; cdr3_nt: TGTGCCAGCAGCCAAGATTTTGGTTATACCGGGGAGCTGTTTTTT
j_call: TRBJ2-7; cdr3_length: 16; d_call: NA; v_call: TRBV6-5; cdr3_aa: CASSYSRMKGDYEQYF; cdr3_nt: TGTGCCAGCAGTTACTCGAGGATGAAAGGGGACTACGAGCAGTACTTC
j_call: TRBJ2-7; cdr3_length: 14; d_call: NA; v_call: TRBV4-1; cdr3_aa: CASSQERENREQYF; cdr3_nt: TGCGCCAGCAGCCAAGAACGGGAGAATCGCGAGCAGTACTTC
j_call: TRBJ1-1; cdr3_length: 13; d_call: NA; v_call: TRBV12-5; cdr3_aa: CASATGRAGQAFF; cdr3_nt: TGTGCTAGTGCCACCGGTCGGGCAGGACAAGCTTTCTTT
j_call: TRBJ2-1; cdr3_length: 16; d_call: NA; v_call: TRBV18; cdr3_aa: CASSPDIGVSYNEQFF; cdr3_nt: TGTGCCAGCTCACCAGATATCGGAGTCTCCTACAATGAGCAGTTCTTC